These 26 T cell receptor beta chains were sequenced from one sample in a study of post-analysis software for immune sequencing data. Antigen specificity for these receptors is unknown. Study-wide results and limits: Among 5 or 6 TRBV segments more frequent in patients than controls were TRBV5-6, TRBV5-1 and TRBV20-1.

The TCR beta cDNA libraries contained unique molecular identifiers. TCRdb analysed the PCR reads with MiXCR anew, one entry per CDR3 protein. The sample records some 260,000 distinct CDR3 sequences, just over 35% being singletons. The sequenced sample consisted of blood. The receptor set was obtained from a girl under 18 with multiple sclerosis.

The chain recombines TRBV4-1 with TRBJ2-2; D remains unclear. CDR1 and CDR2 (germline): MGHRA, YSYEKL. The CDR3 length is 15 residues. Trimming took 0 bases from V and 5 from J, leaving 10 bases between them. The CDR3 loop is CASSQEGYETGELFF. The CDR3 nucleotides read TGCGCCAGCAGCCAAGAAGGGTACGAAACCGGGGAGCTGTTTTTT.

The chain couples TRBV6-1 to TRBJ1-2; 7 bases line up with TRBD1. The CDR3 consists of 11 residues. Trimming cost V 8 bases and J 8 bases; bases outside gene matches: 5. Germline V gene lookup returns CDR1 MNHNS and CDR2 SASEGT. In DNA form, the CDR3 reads TGTGCCAGCGACAGGGTGGAGGGCTACACCTTC. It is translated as CASDRVEGYTF.

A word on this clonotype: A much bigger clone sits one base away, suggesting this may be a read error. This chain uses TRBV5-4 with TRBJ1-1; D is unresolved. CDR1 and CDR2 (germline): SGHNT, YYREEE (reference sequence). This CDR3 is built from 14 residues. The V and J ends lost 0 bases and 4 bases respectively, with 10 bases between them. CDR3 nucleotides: TGTGCCAGCAGCTTGGCAATGATGAGCACTGAAGCTTTCTTT. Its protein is CASSLAMMSTEAFF.

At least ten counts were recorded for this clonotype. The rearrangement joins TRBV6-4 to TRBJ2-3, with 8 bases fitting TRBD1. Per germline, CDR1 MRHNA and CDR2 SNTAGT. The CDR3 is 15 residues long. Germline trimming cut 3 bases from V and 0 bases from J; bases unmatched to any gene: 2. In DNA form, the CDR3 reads TGTGCCAGCAGTGAAGGACAGGGCAGCACAGATACGCAGTATTTT. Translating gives CASSEGQGSTDTQYF.

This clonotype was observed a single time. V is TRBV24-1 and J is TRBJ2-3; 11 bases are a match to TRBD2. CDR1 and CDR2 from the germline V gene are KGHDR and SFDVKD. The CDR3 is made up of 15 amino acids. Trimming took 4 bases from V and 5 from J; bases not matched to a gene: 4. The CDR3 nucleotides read TGTGCCACCAGTGACCCCGGACTAGCGGGAGATACGCAGTATTTT. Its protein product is CATSDPGLAGDTQYF.

The CDR3 DNA reads as TGTGCCACCAGTGAGCTACAGGGGGCAACGGAGACCCAGTACTTC. It translates to CATSELQGATETQYF. The chain is built from TRBV24-1 and TRBJ2-5; TRBD1 agrees at 9 bases. V was clipped by 4 bases and J by 5 bases; unmatched bases: 7. This CDR3 is 15 amino acids long. Germline lookup yields CDR1 KGHDR and CDR2 SFDVKD.

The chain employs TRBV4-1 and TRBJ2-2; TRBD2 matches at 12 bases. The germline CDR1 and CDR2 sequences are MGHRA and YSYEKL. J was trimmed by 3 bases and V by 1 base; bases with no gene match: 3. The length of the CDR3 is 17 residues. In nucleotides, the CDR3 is TGCGCCAGCAGCCAAGGGGGGACTAGCGGGTACACCGGGGAGCTGTTTTTT. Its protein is CASSQGGTSGYTGELFF.

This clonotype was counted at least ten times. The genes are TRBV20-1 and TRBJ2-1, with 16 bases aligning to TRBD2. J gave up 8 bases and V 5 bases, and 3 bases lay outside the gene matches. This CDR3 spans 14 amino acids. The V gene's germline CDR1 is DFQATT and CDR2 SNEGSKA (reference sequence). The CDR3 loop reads CSAWGLAGGDEQFF. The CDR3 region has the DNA TGCAGTGCTTGGGGACTAGCGGGAGGGGATGAGCAGTTCTTC.

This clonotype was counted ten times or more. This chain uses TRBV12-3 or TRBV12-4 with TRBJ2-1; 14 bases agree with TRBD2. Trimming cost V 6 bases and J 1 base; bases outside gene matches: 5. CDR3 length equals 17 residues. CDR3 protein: CASRGTSGRGSYNEQFF. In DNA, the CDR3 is TGTGCCAGCAGGGGGACTAGCGGGAGAGGTTCCTACAATGAGCAGTTCTTC.

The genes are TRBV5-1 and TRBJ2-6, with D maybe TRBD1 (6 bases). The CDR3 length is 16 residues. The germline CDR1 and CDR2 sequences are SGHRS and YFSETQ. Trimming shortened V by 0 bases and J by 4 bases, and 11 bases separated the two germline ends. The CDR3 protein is CASSLEGGPGANVLTF. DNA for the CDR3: TGCGCCAGCAGCTTGGAAGGGGGACCCGGGGCCAACGTCCTGACTTTC.

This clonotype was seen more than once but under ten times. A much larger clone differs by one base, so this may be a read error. CDR3 nucleotide sequence: TGCAGTGCTAGAGATGGAGGCCGGGACAGGGCTCTCAATCAGCCCCAGCATTTT. Its protein product is CSARDGGRDRALNQPQHF. The J gene is TRBJ1-5, the V gene TRBV20-1, with 9 bases that match TRBD1. The germline CDR1 and CDR2 sequences are DFQATT and SNEGSKA (reference sequence). Unmatched junction bases numbered 12, after V lost 0 bases and J lost 3 bases. CDR3 size: 18 residues.

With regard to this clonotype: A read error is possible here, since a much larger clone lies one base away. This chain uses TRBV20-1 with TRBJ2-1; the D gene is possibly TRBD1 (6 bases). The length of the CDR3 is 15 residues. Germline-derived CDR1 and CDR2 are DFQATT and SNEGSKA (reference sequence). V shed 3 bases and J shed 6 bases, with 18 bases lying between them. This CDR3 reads CSASPFDRLSNEQFF. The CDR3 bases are TGCAGTGCTAGTCCCTTCGACAGGTTAAGCAATGAGCAGTTCTTC.

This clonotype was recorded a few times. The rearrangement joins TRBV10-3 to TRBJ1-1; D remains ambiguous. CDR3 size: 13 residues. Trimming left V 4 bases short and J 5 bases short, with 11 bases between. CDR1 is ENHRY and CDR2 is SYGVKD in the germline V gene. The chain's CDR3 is CAISVGKKTEAFF. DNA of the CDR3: TGTGCCATCAGTGTAGGGAAGAAAACTGAAGCTTTCTTT.

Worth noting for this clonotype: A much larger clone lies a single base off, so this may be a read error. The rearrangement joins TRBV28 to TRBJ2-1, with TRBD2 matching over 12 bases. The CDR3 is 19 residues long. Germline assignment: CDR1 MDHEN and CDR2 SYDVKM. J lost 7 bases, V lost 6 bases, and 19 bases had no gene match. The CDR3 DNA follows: TGTGCCAGCAGCTGGCTCCCCAGACTAGCGGGAGAGGGGGGGAATGAGCAGTTCTTC. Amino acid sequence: CASSWLPRLAGEGGNEQFF.

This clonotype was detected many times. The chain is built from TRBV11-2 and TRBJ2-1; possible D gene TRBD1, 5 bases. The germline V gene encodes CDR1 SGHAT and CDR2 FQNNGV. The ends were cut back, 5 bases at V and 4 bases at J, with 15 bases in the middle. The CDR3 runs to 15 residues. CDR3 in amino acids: CASSPREYLYNEQFF. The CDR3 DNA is TGTGCCAGCAGCCCCAGGGAATACCTGTACAATGAGCAGTTCTTC.

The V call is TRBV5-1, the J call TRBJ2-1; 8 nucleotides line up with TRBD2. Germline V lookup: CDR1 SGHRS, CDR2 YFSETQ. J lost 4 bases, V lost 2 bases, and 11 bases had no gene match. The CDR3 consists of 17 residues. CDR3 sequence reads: CASSFMFGGRYYNEQFF. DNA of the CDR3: TGCGCCAGCAGCTTTATGTTCGGCGGGAGGTATTACAATGAGCAGTTCTTC.

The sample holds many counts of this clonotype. The CDR3, as DNA: TGTGCCAGCAGCACCGGACAGGGGATATCTGGGGCCAACGTCCTGACTTTC. Translation: CASSTGQGISGANVLTF. The chain carries TRBV7-3 and TRBJ2-6; TRBD1 matches at 9 bases. Trimming cost V 5 bases and J 1 base; bases outside gene matches: 6. This CDR3 contains 17 residues. Germline CDR1 SGHTA, CDR2 FQGTGA.

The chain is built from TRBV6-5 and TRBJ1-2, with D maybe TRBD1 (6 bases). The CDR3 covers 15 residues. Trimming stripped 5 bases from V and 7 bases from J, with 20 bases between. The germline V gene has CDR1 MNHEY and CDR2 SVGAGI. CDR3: CASSRPGTTFSGYTF. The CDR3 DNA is TGTGCCAGCAGTCGTCCCGGGACAACTTTCTCTGGCTACACCTTC.

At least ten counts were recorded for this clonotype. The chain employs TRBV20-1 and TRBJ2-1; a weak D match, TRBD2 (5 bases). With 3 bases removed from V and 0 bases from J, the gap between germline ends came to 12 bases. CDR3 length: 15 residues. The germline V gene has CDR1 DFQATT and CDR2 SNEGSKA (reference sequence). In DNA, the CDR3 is TGCAGTGCTAGCCGCGGTGGGAGCTCCTACAATGAGCAGTTCTTC. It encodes CSASRGGSSYNEQFF.

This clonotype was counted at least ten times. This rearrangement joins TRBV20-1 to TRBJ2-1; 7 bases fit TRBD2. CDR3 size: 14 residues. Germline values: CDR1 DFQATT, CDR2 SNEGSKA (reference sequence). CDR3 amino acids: CRPGGGLAGNEQFF. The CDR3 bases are TGCAGGCCCGGGGGAGGGCTAGCAGGGAATGAGCAGTTCTTC.

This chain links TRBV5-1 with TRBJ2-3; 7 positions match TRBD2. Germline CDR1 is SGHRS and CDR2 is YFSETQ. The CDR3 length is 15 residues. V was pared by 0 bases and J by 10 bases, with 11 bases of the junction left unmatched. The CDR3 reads CASSLGRDYRSAQYF. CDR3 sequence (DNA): TGCGCCAGCAGCTTGGGAAGGGACTATAGGTCCGCGCAGTATTTT.

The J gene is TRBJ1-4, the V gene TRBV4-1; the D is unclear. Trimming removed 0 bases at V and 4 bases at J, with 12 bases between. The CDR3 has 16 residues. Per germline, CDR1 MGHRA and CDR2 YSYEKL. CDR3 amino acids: CASSQDRGSHNEKLFF. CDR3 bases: TGCGCCAGCAGCCAAGATCGCGGCAGTCATAATGAAAAACTGTTTTTT.

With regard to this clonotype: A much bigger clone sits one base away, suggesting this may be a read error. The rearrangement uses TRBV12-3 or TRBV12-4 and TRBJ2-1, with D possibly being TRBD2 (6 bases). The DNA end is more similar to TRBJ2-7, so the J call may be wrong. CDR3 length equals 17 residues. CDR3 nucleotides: TGTGCCAGCACCCGCACGGGGGAGGTACCCGGGTACAATGAGCAGTACTTC. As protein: CASTRTGEVPGYNEQYF.

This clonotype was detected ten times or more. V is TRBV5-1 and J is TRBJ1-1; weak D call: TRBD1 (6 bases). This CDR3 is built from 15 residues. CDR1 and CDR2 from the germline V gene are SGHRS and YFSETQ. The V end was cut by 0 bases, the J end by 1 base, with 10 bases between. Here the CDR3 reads CASSLAEGGNTEAFF. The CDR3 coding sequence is TGCGCCAGCAGCTTGGCCGAGGGGGGGAACACTGAAGCTTTCTTT.

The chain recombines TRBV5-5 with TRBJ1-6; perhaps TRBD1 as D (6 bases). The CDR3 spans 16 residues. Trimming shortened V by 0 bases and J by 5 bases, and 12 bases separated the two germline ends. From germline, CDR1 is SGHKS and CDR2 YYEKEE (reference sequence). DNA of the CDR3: TGTGCCAGCAGCTTGGAGGGGGGAGGGGATAATTCACCCCTCCACTTT. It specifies CASSLEGGGDNSPLHF.

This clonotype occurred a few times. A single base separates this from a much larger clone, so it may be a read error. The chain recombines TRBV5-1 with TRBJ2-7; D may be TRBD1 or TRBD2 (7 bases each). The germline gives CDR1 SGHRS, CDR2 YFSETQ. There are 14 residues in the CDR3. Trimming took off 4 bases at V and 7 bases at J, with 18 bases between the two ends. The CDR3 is CASSPTQGGNEQYF. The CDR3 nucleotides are TGCGCCAGCAGCCCAACCCAGGGGGGGAATGAGCAGTACTTC.